This T cell receptor (beta chain) is from a study of coeliac disease. The assay was immunoSEQ multiplex PCR, and TCRdb's table has in-frame clones only and misses some. The sample consists of 2,300 or so clones, about 73% of them appearing once. The V and J ends lost 2 bases and 4 bases respectively, with 13 bases between them. Germline CDR1 SNHLY, CDR2 FYNNEI. The CDR3 is made up of 15 amino acids. Material: lymphocytes from the gut lamina propria. This receptor was identified in a human donor without celiac disease. The chain links TRBV2 to TRBJ2-3; no firm D call. The CDR3 coding sequence is TGTGCCAGCAGTGAACGCCCAGATTTTTCAGATACGCAGTATTTT. Encoded protein: CASSERPDFSDTQYF.